This entry concerns a single T cell receptor beta chain. What it binds is not known. This CDR3 has 15 residues. The germline gives CDR1 SGDLS, CDR2 YYNGEE. V was shortened by 0 bases and J by 2 bases, with 6 bases between the two germline ends. These data come from a study of CD8+ T cells in alopecia areata. The sample's treatment: oral pan-JAK inhibitor, 5-10 mg twice daily. Isolation of CD4+ and CD8+ T cells from PBMCs was achieved by sorting. cDNA prepared by RNA extraction and subsequent reverse transcription served as the template for sequencing. Sequencing used immunoSEQ multiplex PCR; TCRdb keeps in-frame clones, though not all of them. In the table there are 200,000 to 250,000 clones, over 60% of which are singletons. Study results and limitations: Lesional scalp exceeded normal scalp in clonality, especially in alopecia totalis/universalis. There were many expanded lesional clones persisting in scalp and blood during tofacitinib.

The chain is built from TRBV9 and TRBJ2-6; D may be TRBD1 or TRBD2 (5 bases each). The sequence was collected from a human donor with alopecia areata. Sample: CD4+ T cells sorted from blood, taken at approximately week 44, from a patient treated with tofacitinib. The chain's CDR3 is CASSVGGAGANVLTF. CDR3 sequence (DNA): TGTGCCAGCAGCGTAGGAGGGGCTGGGGCCAACGTCCTGACTTTC.